These T cell receptor beta chains were read from a single sample in a study of T-cell reconstitution after alpha-beta-depleted transplantation in children. TCRdb itself ran the PCR reads through MiXCR, one entry per CDR3 protein. The profile covers about 900,000 distinct CDR3 sequences, with roughly 29% appearing a single time and about 28% taken by the ten largest. Sequenced material: PBMCs, mostly from graft donor cells, taken 360 days after TCRalphabeta/CD19-depleted stem cell transplant. The receptor set was obtained from a boy in the first two years of life who had a stem cell transplant for SCID, so the T cells may come from the graft donor. Each CDR3 is given with its conserved first and last residue. The D gene is left open where the match is weak. Not all rows give a size; the values are once, few, many and, for expanded clones, a class.

few,TRBJ2-2,.,TRBV7-3,TGTGCCAGCAGCTTAACCAACCTGAACACCGGGGAGCTGTTTTTT,CASSLTNLNTGELFF
.,TRBJ2-1,TRBD2,TRBV29-1,TGCAGCGTTGAAGATCAAGGCGTAGCGGGGAGCTCCTACAATGAGCAGTTCTTC,CSVEDQGVAGSSYNEQFF
few,TRBJ2-7,.,TRBV27,TGTGCCAGCATCCCTCGTCGGGACGGGCGCTCCTACGAGCAGTACTTC,CASIPRRDGRSYEQYF
.,TRBJ1-3,.,TRBV24-1,TGTGCCACCAGTGAGGCGGGACTGATTGGAAACACCATATATTTT,CATSEAGLIGNTIYF
few,TRBJ2-2,.,TRBV12-3/TRBV12-4,TGTGCCAGCAGCCGGGGGACTTTATACACCGGGGAGCTGTTTTTT,CASSRGTLYTGELFF
.,TRBJ2-7,TRBD2,TRBV18,TGTGCCAGCTCTCCCTCGCTAGCGGGAATCTACGAGCAGTACTTC,CASSPSLAGIYEQYF
.,TRBJ2-3,.,TRBV7-9,TGTGCCAGCAGCTTACTGGGACTTGGGGATCGAGATACGCAGTATTTT,CASSLLGLGDRDTQYF
once,TRBJ2-5,TRBD2,TRBV11-2,TGTGCCAGCAGCTCGGGACTAGCGGGGGGGCCGGGGGTAGAGACCCAGTACTTC,CASSSGLAGGPGVETQYF
.,TRBJ2-5,.,TRBV3-1,TGTGCCAGCAGCCAATTAGTGGTACAAGAGACCCAGTACTTC,CASSQLVVQETQYF
.,TRBJ2-3,.,TRBV20-1,TGCAGCCTCCCTGGTAGCGCTGCAACAGATACGCAGTATTTT,CSLPGSAATDTQYF
.,TRBJ2-5,.,TRBV11-2,TGTGCCAGCAGCTCCCTTTGGGAGACCCAGTACTTC,CASSSLWETQYF
.,TRBJ2-6,.,TRBV7-8,TGTGCCAGCAGTTCCCGAAAGGCAGGGTCCATCTCTGGGGCCAACGTCCTGACTTTC,CASSSRKAGSISGANVLTF
few,TRBJ2-1,.,TRBV12-3/TRBV12-4,TGTGCCAGCAGTCCCCTGGGGGCGGGGAATGAGCAGTTCTTC,CASSPLGAGNEQFF
few,TRBJ2-7,TRBD2,TRBV12-3/TRBV12-4,TGTGCCAGCAGTTTGGTAGGGAGGGTCGAGCAGTACTTC,CASSLVGRVEQYF
.,TRBJ1-6,TRBD1,TRBV20-1,TGCAGTGCTACGGACAGGGGTAATTCACCCCTCCACTTT,CSATDRGNSPLHF
.,TRBJ2-1,.,TRBV5-1,TGCGCCAGCTTCCGTGGAGTCTCCTACAATGAGCAGTTCTTC,CASFRGVSYNEQFF